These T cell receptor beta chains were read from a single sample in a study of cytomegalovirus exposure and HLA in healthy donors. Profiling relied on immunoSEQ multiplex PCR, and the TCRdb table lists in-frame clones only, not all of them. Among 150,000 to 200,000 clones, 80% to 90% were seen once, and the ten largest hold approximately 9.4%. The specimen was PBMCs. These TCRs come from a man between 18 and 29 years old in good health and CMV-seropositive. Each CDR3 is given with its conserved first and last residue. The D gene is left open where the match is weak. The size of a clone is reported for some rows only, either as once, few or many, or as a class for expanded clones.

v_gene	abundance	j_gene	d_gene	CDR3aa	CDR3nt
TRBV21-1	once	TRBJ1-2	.	CASSLKLGRDYYGYTF	TGTGCCAGCAGCCTCAAGCTTGGGCGGGATTACTATGGCTACACCTTC
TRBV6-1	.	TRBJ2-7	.	CASRGRQRLMYEQYF	TGTGCCAGCAGAGGAAGACAGAGATTGATGTACGAGCAGTACTTC
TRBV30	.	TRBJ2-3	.	CAWGGLTSTDTQYF	TGTGCCTGGGGCGGACTCACTAGCACAGATACGCAGTATTTT
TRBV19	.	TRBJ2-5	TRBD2	CASSPAGGETQYF	TGTGCCAGTAGTCCAGCGGGGGGCGAGACCCAGTACTTC
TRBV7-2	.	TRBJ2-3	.	CASSLMGSSGTDTQYF	TGTGCCAGCAGCTTAATGGGCTCCTCTGGCACAGATACGCAGTATTTT
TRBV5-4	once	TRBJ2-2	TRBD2	CASSKAGGADTGELFF	TGTGCCAGCAGCAAAGCCGGGGGGGCCGACACCGGGGAGCTGTTTTTT
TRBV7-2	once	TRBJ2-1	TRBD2	CASSPQRGGSNEQFF	TGTGCCAGCAGCCCTCAGCGGGGGGGAAGCAATGAGCAGTTCTTC
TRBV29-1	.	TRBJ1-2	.	CSVVSGDGYTF	TGCAGCGTTGTATCGGGGGATGGCTACACCTTC
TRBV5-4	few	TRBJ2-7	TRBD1	CASSLPGTVGYEQYF	TGTGCCAGCAGCTTGCCGGGGACAGTGGGCTACGAGCAGTACTTC
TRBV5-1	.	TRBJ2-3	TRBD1	CASTTDRSTDTQYF	TGCGCCAGCACTACGGACAGGAGCACAGATACGCAGTATTTT
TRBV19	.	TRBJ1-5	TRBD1	CASSIGQGENQPQHF	TGTGCCAGTAGTATAGGCCAGGGGGAAAATCAGCCCCAGCATTTT
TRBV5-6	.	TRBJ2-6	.	CASSLSGANVLTF	TGTGCCAGCAGCCTGTCCGGGGCCAACGTCCTGACTTTC
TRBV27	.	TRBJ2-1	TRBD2	CASSFRVAGGSYNEQFF	TGTGCCAGCAGTTTTAGGGTAGCGGGGGGCTCCTACAATGAGCAGTTCTTC
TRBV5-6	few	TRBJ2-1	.	CASSFYSGTRVNEQFF	TGTGCCAGCAGCTTCTACTCCGGGACACGAGTCAATGAGCAGTTCTTC
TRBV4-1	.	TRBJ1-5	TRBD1	CASSHPDRGYQPQHF	TGCGCCAGCAGCCATCCGGACAGGGGTTATCAGCCCCAGCATTTT
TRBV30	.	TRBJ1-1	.	CACGGTGYEAFF	TGTGCCTGCGGGGGAACCGGGTATGAAGCTTTCTTT
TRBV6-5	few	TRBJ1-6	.	CASSPGGGTGSPLHF	TGTGCCAGCAGCCCCGGCGGGGGTACGGGTTCACCCCTCCACTTT
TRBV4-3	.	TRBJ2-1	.	CASSQGPRPIRGNEQFF	TGCGCCAGCAGCCAAGGCCCCCGACCTATAAGGGGAAATGAGCAGTTCTTC
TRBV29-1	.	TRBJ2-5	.	CSVVGARKTQYF	TGCAGCGTTGTGGGCGCCCGGAAGACCCAGTACTTC
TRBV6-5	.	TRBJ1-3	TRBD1	CASSTTGGSGNTIYF	TGTGCCAGCAGTACCACAGGGGGCTCTGGAAACACCATATATTTT
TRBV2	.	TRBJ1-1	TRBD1	CAREDRVNEAFF	TGTGCCAGAGAGGACAGGGTGAATGAAGCTTTCTTT
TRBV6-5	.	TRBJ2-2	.	CASGAVYSGELFF	TGTGCCAGCGGGGCGGTGTATTCCGGGGAGCTGTTTTTT
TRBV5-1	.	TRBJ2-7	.	CASSVTGIKMDEQYF	TGCGCCAGCAGCGTCACCGGGATTAAAATGGACGAGCAGTACTTC
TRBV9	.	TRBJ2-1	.	CASSVAHSRDEQFF	TGTGCCAGCAGCGTGGCACACTCTCGGGATGAGCAGTTCTTC
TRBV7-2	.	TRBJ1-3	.	CASSLGGVSGNTIYF	TGTGCCAGCAGCTTAGGGGGGGTCTCTGGAAACACCATATATTTT
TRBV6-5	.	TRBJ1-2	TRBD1	CASSNPGGAYGYTF	TGTGCCAGCAGCAACCCAGGGGGCGCCTATGGCTACACCTTC
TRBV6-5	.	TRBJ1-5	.	CASSRPRGPQHF	TGTGCCAGCAGCAGGCCTCGGGGTCCCCAGCATTTT
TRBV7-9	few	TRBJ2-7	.	CASSGVGGPYEQYF	TGTGCCAGCAGCGGAGTAGGGGGACCCTACGAGCAGTACTTC
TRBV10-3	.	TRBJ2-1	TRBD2	CAISPSGTSDEQFF	TGTGCCATCAGTCCATCTGGGACTAGCGATGAGCAGTTCTTC
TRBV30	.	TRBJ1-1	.	CAWSVTGTREAFF	TGTGCCTGGAGTGTAACAGGGACCAGAGAAGCTTTCTTT
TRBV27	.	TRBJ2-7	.	CASSLGHETYEQYF	TGTGCCAGCAGTTTGGGACACGAGACCTACGAGCAGTACTTC
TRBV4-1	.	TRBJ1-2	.	CASSQDGNYGYTF	TGCGCCAGCAGCCAAGACGGGAACTATGGCTACACCTTC
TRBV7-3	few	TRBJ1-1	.	CASSLIGGAGRNEAFF	TGTGCCAGCAGCTTAATTGGCGGGGCGGGACGGAATGAAGCTTTCTTT
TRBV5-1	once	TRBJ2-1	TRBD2	CASRPSGGQYNEQFF	TGCGCCAGCAGGCCTAGCGGAGGCCAATACAATGAGCAGTTCTTC
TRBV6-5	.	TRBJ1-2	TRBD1	CASSFTGVDGYTF	TGTGCCAGCAGTTTTACAGGGGTAGATGGCTACACCTTC
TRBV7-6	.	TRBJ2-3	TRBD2	CASSSPVSGGVPGTQYF	TGTGCCAGCAGCTCCCCTGTCAGCGGGGGGGTTCCAGGTACGCAGTATTTT
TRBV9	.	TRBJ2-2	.	CASTDSLGSYTGELFF	TGTGCCAGCACCGACAGTCTTGGGTCTTACACCGGGGAGCTGTTTTTT
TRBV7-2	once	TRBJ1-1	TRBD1	CASSPTGATEAFF	TGTGCCAGCAGCCCGACAGGGGCCACTGAAGCTTTCTTT
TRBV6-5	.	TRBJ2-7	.	CASSYLGREQYF	TGTGCCAGCAGTTACTTGGGGCGCGAGCAGTACTTC
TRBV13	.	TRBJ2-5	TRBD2	CASSHRLAGGGGTQYF	TGTGCCAGCAGCCACAGACTAGCGGGGGGCGGTGGGACCCAGTACTTC
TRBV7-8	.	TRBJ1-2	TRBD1	CASSLTGNGYTF	TGTGCCAGCAGCTTGACAGGGAATGGCTACACCTTC
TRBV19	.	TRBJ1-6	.	CASSNQKNSPLHF	TGTGCCAGTAGTAATCAGAAAAATTCACCCCTCCACTTT
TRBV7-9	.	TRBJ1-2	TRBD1	CASSSPGQGYGYTF	TGTGCCAGCAGCTCCCCGGGACAGGGCTATGGCTACACCTTC
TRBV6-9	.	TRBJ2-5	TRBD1	CASSSTGSETQYF	TGTGCCAGCAGTTCGACAGGGTCGGAGACCCAGTACTTC
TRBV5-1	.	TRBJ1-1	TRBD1	CASSLEGTGVQGEAFF	TGCGCCAGCAGCTTGGAGGGGACAGGGGTCCAAGGTGAAGCTTTCTTT
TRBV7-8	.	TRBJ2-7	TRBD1	CASSPRRDRPYEQYF	TGTGCCAGCAGCCCAAGGCGGGACAGGCCCTACGAGCAGTACTTC
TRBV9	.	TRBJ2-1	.	CASSVGGSRPKTYEQFF	TGTGCCAGCAGCGTAGGTGGCTCGCGGCCCAAAACTTATGAGCAGTTCTTC
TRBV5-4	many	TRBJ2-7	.	CASSDLRLSSYEQYF	TGTGCCAGCAGCGATCTGAGGCTGAGCTCCTACGAGCAGTACTTC
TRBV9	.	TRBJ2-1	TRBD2	CASSVGLAKYNEQFF	TGTGCCAGCAGCGTAGGACTAGCGAAATACAATGAGCAGTTCTTC
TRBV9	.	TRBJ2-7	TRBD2	CASSVAGTSVSGEQYF	TGTGCCAGCAGCGTGGCCGGGACTAGCGTGTCTGGCGAGCAGTACTTC
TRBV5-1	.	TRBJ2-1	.	CASRFSTNNEQFF	TGCGCCAGCAGGTTTAGCACAAACAATGAGCAGTTCTTC
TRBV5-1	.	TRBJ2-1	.	CASSLGPADEQFF	TGCGCCAGCAGCTTGGGGCCAGCGGATGAGCAGTTCTTC
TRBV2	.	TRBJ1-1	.	CASFTGAEAFF	TGTGCCAGCTTTACGGGGGCTGAAGCTTTCTTT